This T cell receptor beta chain was retrieved from a study of cytomegalovirus exposure and HLA in healthy donors. While the first cohort had 600 to 850 subjects, the donors belonged to the separate validation cohort of about 120 subjects. Broader study findings: The study listed roughly 150 cytomegalovirus-associated TCR beta chains. A subsequent analysis found that TCR clusters from the first cohort also tended to co-occur in the roughly 120 validation repertoires, with 90% to 95% of cluster scores above 0.

CDR3 length: 13 amino acids. Germline V gene sequence: CDR1 SNHLY, CDR2 FYNNEI. V was trimmed by 5 bases and J by 2 bases, leaving 8 bases between them. Some clones are missing from TCRdb's copy, which holds only in-frame ones; the method was immunoSEQ multiplex PCR. The data hold fewer than 100,000 clones, with less than 95% observed a single time. This clone has just a few counts. Its antigen is currently unknown. Sequencing input: PBMCs. The TCR comes from a woman aged 18-35 years in good health and CMV-seropositive. J is TRBJ2-3 and V is TRBV2; D not resolved. The CDR3 sequence: CASSLLITDTQYF. DNA of the CDR3: TGTGCCAGCAGTCTCCTAATCACAGATACGCAGTATTTT.